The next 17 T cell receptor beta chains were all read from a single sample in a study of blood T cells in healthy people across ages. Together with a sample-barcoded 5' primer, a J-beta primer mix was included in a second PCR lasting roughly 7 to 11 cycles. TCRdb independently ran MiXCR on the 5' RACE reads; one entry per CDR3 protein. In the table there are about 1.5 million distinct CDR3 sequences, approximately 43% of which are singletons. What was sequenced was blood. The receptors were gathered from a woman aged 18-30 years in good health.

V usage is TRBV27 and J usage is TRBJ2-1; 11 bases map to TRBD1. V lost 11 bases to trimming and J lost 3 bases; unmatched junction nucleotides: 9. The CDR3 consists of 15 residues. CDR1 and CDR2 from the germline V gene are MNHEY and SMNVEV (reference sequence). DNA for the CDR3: TGTGCCCGCATACCGGGGACAGGGGGCTACAATGAGCAGTTCTTC. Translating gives CARIPGTGGYNEQFF.

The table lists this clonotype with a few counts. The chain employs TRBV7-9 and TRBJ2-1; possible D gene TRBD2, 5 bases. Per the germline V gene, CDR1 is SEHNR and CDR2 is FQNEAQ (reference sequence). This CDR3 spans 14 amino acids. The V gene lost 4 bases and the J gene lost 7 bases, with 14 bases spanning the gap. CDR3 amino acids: CASSSSGLSNEQFF. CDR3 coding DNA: TGTGCCAGCAGCTCCTCTGGACTGTCTAATGAGCAGTTCTTC.

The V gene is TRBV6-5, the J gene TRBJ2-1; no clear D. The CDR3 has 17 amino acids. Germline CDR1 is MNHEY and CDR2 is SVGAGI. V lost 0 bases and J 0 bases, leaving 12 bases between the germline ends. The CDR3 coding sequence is TGTGCCAGCAGTTACTCGAGACCGACCCCCTCCTACAATGAGCAGTTCTTC. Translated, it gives CASSYSRPTPSYNEQFF.

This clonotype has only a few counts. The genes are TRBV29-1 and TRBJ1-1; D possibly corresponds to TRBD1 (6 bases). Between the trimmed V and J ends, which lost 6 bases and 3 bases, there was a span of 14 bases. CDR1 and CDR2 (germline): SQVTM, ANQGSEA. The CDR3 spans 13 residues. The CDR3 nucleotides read TGCAGCGTATACTTCAGGGGAGACACTGAAGCTTTCTTT. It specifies CSVYFRGDTEAFF.

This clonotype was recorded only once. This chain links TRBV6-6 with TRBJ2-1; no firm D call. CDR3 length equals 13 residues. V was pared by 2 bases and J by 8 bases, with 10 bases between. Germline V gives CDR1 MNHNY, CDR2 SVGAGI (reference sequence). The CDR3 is CASSYRGTDEQFF. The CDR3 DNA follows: TGTGCCAGCAGTTACAGAGGTACCGATGAGCAGTTCTTC.

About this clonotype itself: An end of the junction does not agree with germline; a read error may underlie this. The CDR3 loop is CASSFHHSGANVPTF. DNA of the CDR3: TGTGCCAGCAGTTTCCACCACTCTGGGGCCAACGTCCCGACTTTC. V and J are TRBV28 and TRBJ2-6; possible D gene TRBD1, 5 bases. CDR1 and CDR2 from the germline V gene are MDHEN and SYDVKM. This CDR3 is built from 15 residues.

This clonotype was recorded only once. The CDR3 reads CASNSRAGSFGEQYF. In nucleotides, the CDR3 is TGTGCCAGCAACTCCCGGGCAGGGAGTTTCGGGGAGCAGTACTTC. The V call is TRBV7-2, the J call TRBJ2-5; D might be TRBD1 or TRBD2, each matching 5 bases. The CDR3 contains 15 residues. The germline V and J ends were trimmed by 7 bases and 11 bases, with 26 bases remaining between them. Germline V gene data show CDR1 as SGHTA and CDR2 as FQGNSA. Looking up the rest from reference TRBV7-2 and TRBJ2-5 gives the full variable domain: GAGVSQSPSNKVTEKGKDVELRCDPISGHTALYWYRQSLGQGLEFLIYFQGNSAPDKSGLPSDRFSAERTGGSVSTLTIQRTQQEDSAVYLCASNSRAGSFGEQYFGPGTRLLVL.

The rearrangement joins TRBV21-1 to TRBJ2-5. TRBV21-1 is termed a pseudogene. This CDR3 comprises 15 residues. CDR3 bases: TGTGCCAGCAGGACCACCGACGTCAACCAAGAGACCCAGTACTTC. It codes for CASRTTDVNQETQYF.

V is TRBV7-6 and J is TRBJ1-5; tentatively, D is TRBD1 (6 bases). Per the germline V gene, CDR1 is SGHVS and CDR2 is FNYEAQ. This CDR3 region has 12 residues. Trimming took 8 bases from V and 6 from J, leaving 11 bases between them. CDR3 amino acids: CASGPGVQPQHF. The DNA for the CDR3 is TGTGCCAGCGGACCAGGGGTTCAGCCCCAGCATTTT. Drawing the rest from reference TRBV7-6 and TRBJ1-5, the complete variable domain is GAGVSQSPRYKVTKRGQDVALRCDPISGHVSLYWYRQALGQGPEFLTYFNYEAQQDKSGLPNDRFSAERPEGSISTLTIQRTEQRDSAMYRCASGPGVQPQHFGDGTRLSIL.

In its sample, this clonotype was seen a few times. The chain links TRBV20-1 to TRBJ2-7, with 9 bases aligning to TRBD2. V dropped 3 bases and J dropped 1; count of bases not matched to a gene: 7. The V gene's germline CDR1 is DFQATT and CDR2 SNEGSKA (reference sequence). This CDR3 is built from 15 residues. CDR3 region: CSASPVAGGSYEQYF. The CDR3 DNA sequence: TGCAGTGCTAGTCCCGTCGCGGGAGGGTCCTACGAGCAGTACTTC.

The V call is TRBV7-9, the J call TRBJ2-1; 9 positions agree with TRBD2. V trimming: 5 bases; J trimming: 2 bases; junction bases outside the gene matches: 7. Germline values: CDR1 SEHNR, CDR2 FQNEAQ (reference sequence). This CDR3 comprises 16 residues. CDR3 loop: CASSPQRGATYNEQFF. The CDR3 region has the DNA TGTGCCAGCAGCCCCCAGCGGGGGGCCACCTACAATGAGCAGTTCTTC.

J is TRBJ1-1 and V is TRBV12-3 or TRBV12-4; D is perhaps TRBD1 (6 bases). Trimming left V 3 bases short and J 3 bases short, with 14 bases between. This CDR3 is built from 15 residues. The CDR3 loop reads CASSFRRSGDTEAFF. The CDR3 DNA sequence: TGTGCCAGCAGTTTTCGGAGGTCAGGGGACACTGAAGCTTTCTTT.

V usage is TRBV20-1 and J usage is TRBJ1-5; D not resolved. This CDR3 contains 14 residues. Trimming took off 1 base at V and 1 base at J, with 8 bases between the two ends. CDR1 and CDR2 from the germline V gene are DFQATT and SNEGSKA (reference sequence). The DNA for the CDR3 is TGCAGTGCTAGAGCGGTGAGGAGCAATCAGCCCCAGCATTTT. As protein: CSARAVRSNQPQHF.

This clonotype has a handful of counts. The CDR3 here is CASSYSALAGGSYNEQFF. The CDR3 DNA is TGTGCCAGCAGTTACTCGGCGTTAGCGGGAGGGTCCTACAATGAGCAGTTCTTC. This chain joins TRBV6-5 and TRBJ2-1; 11 nucleotides agree with TRBD2. V gave up 0 bases and J gave up 1 base; unmatched junction bases: 5. The CDR3 loop spans 18 amino acids. CDR1 is MNHEY, CDR2 SVGAGI, per germline.

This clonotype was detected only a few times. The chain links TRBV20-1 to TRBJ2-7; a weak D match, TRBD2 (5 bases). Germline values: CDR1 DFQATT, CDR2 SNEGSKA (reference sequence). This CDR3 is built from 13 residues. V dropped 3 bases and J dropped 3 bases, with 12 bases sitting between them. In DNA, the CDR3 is TGCAGTGCTAGTGCGGAGGAGGTCTACGAGCAGTACTTC. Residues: CSASAEEVYEQYF.

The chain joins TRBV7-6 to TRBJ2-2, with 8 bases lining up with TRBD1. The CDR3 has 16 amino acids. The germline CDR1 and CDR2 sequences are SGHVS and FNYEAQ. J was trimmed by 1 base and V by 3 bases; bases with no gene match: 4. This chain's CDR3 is CASSFPGTGNTGELFF. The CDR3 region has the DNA TGTGCCAGCAGCTTTCCCGGGACAGGGAACACCGGGGAGCTGTTTTTT.

Here the CDR3 DNA reads TGTGCCAGCAGCTTCATCGGTGGTTTCTCCTACAATGAGCAGTTCTTC. Amino acids: CASSFIGGFSYNEQFF. The chain uses TRBV7-8 and TRBJ2-1; D not resolved. CDR1 and CDR2 (germline): SGHVS, FQNEAQ. The CDR3 has 16 amino acids. V lost 3 bases and J 0 bases, leaving 12 bases between the germline ends.